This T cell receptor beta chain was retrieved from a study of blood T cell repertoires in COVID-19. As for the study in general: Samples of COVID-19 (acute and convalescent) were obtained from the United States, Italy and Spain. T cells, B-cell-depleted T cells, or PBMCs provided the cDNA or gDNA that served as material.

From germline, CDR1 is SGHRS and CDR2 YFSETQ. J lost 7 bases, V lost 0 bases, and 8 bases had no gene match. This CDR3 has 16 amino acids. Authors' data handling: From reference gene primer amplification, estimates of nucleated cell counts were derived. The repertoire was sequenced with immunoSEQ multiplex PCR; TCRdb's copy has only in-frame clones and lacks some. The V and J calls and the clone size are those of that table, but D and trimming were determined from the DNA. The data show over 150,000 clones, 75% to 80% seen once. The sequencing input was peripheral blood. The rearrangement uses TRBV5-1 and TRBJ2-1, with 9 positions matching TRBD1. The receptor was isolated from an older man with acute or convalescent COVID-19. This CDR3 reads CASSLDGTGFGNEQFF. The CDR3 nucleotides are TGCGCCAGCAGCTTGGATGGGACAGGGTTTGGTAATGAGCAGTTCTTC. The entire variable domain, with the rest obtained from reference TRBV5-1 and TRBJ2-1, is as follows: KAGVTQTPRYLIKTRGQQVTLSCSPISGHRSVSWYQQTPGQGLQFLFEYFSETQRNKGNFPGRFSGRQFSNSRSEMNVSTLELGDSALYLCASSLDGTGFGNEQFFGPGTRLTVL.